Below, 21 T cell receptor beta chains from the same sample are listed, as sequenced in a study of CD8+ T cells in alopecia areata. The treatment was: oral pan-JAK inhibitor, 5-10 mg twice daily. Once RNA had been extracted, it was reverse transcribed into cDNA to act as the sequencing template. Produced via immunoSEQ multiplex PCR; TCRdb's table is partial and in-frame only. The sample holds about 42,000 clones; under 70% are singletons and the top ten take around 23%. Here the sequenced sample was CD8+ T cells sorted from blood, taken at week 4, from a patient treated with tofacitinib. All receptors come from a human donor with alopecia areata.

The chain has TRBV29-1 and TRBJ2-7; TRBD1 agrees at 9 bases. The CDR3 extends over 14 amino acids. Germline CDR1 SQVTM, CDR2 ANQGSEA. Trimming cost V 7 bases and J 5 bases; bases outside gene matches: 12. Written as DNA, the CDR3 is TGCAGCGCTTCGGGGAAACAGGGGGCAGACGAGCAGTACTTC. It specifies CSASGKQGADEQYF.

The chain combines TRBV7-9 with TRBJ2-5; 8 bases map to TRBD2. The J call may be incorrect, as the DNA end agrees better with TRBJ2-7. The germline V gene has CDR1 SEHNR and CDR2 FQNEAQ (reference sequence). The CDR3 spans 16 residues. CDR3 residues: CASSLRGGGPGDEQYF. CDR3 DNA sequence: TGTGCCAGCAGCTTACGCGGCGGGGGGCCTGGGGACGAGCAGTACTTC.

The V call is TRBV6-6, the J call TRBJ2-2; D call uncertain. Germline assignment: CDR1 MNHNY and CDR2 SVGAGI (reference sequence). The CDR3 is 12 residues long. The V gene lost 0 bases and the J gene lost 6 bases, with 2 bases spanning the gap. The CDR3 DNA sequence: TGTGCCAGCAGTTACTCGCCCGGGGAGCTGTTTTTT. It yields the protein CASSYSPGELFF.

This clone turned up a few times. The chain employs TRBV29-1 and TRBJ1-5; perhaps TRBD1 as D (6 bases). The V gene lost 6 bases and the J gene lost 2 bases, with 11 bases spanning the gap. Germline CDR1 reads SQVTM; CDR2 reads ANQGSEA. This CDR3 is built from 13 residues. The CDR3 reads CSVGGGGNQPQHF. As DNA, the CDR3 is TGCAGCGTAGGGGGGGGCGGCAATCAGCCCCAGCATTTT.

CDR3 DNA sequence: TGTGCCAGCAGCCCTTCTCGGGCAGCTAATTCACCCCTCCACTTT. This gives the protein CASSPSRAANSPLHF. The rearrangement joins TRBV7-2 to TRBJ1-6; no clear D gene. The CDR3 consists of 15 residues. V was clipped by 5 bases and J by 6 bases, with 14 bases between them. Germline CDR1 reads SGHTA; CDR2 reads FQGNSA.

This clone was recorded a few times. This chain joins TRBV29-1 and TRBJ2-5; possibly TRBD1 or TRBD2 for D (6 bases each). This CDR3 region has 13 residues. Trimming removed 8 bases at V and 5 bases at J, with 18 bases between. Germline lookup yields CDR1 SQVTM and CDR2 ANQGSEA. The CDR3 loop reads CSIRATGRETQYF. The CDR3 bases are TGCAGCATTCGTGCTACAGGGAGGGAGACCCAGTACTTC.

The genes are TRBV29-1 and TRBJ1-2; 8 bases are shared with TRBD1. Trimming removed 6 bases from V and 5 bases from J; junction bases left unmatched: 2. Germline CDR1 reads SQVTM; CDR2 reads ANQGSEA. The CDR3 has 11 amino acids. The CDR3 protein is CSVNRGYGYTF. The DNA of the CDR3 is TGCAGCGTAAACAGGGGGTATGGCTACACCTTC.

The chain couples TRBV29-1 to TRBJ2-7, with D possibly matching TRBD1 (5 bases). Germline CDR1 SQVTM, CDR2 ANQGSEA. The CDR3 length is 13 residues. V was trimmed by 4 bases and J by 4 bases, leaving 14 bases between them. The DNA of the CDR3 is TGCAGCGTTGTGGTGACAGAGACGTACGAGCAGTACTTC. It is translated as CSVVVTETYEQYF.

The V and J genes are TRBV7-6 and TRBJ1-1; D gene unclear. V lost 1 base and J lost 5, with 8 bases in between. Germline V gene sequence: CDR1 SGHVS, CDR2 FNYEAQ. CDR3 size: 13 residues. CDR3 in DNA: TGTGCCAGCAGCTTAGGAGGGAGGACTGAAGCTTTCTTT. It yields the protein CASSLGGRTEAFF.

This clone has more than one count but fewer than ten. The chain combines TRBV30 with TRBJ2-7; 9 bases match TRBD1. The germline CDR1 and CDR2 sequences are GTSNPN and SVGIG (reference sequence). The CDR3 is 13 amino acids. The V segment lost 2 bases and the J segment 3 bases; nucleotides outside the gene matches: 2. The CDR3 coding sequence is TGTGCCTGGAGTATGGGACAGGGCTACGAGCAGTACTTC. Its protein is CAWSMGQGYEQYF.

This chain joins TRBV30 and TRBJ2-7; 11 nucleotides agree with TRBD1. The CDR3 consists of 14 residues. Germline CDR1 is GTSNPN and CDR2 is SVGIG (reference sequence). V lost 0 bases to trimming and J lost 7 bases; unmatched junction nucleotides: 5. The DNA for the CDR3 is TGTGCCTGGAGTGTTAGGACAGGGGGCTGGGAGCAGTACTTC. Translated: CAWSVRTGGWEQYF.

The V call is TRBV29-1, the J call TRBJ2-3; 9 positions agree with TRBD2. After removal of 4 bases from V and 3 bases from J, the junction contained 5 bases not matched to a gene. From germline, CDR1 is SQVTM and CDR2 ANQGSEA. The CDR3 is made up of 14 amino acids. CDR3 in amino acids: CSVVVAGETDTQYF. The CDR3 DNA follows: TGCAGCGTTGTCGTAGCGGGGGAGACAGATACGCAGTATTTT.

The chain uses TRBV29-1 and TRBJ1-1; the match to TRBD1 covers 7 bases. The V segment lost 7 bases and the J segment 1 base; nucleotides outside the gene matches: 15. There are 16 residues in the CDR3. The germline V gene encodes CDR1 SQVTM and CDR2 ANQGSEA. The CDR3 loop is CSATGRRGGENTEAFF. The CDR3 DNA sequence: TGCAGCGCGACAGGGCGAAGGGGGGGAGAGAACACTGAAGCTTTCTTT.

The chain combines TRBV27 with TRBJ1-5; D perhaps matches TRBD1 (5 bases). Germline V CDR1 and CDR2: MNHEY, SMNVEV (reference sequence). The CDR3 loop spans 12 amino acids. Trimming took 4 bases from V and 6 from J, leaving 7 bases between them. The CDR3 protein is CASSSGGQPQHF. CDR3 sequence (DNA): TGTGCCAGCAGTTCGGGGGGTCAGCCCCAGCATTTT.

The chain employs TRBV29-1 and TRBJ1-2, with D possibly matching TRBD1 (5 bases). This CDR3 is 14 amino acids long. V lost 4 bases to trimming and J lost 8 bases, with 20 bases between them. CDR1 and CDR2 from the germline V gene are SQVTM and ANQGSEA. CDR3 coding DNA: TGCAGCGTTGGGGAAGACAGCCCCGCAGGCGGCTACACCTTC. This codes for CSVGEDSPAGGYTF.

The chain has TRBV4-3 and TRBJ2-1; TRBD1 matches 10 bases. Germline V gene sequence: CDR1 LGHNA, CDR2 YSLEER. CDR3 size: 16 residues. Trimming at V came to 3 bases and at J to 6 bases, leaving 8 bases not matched to a gene. CDR3 in DNA: TGCGCCAGCAGCCAGGACGGGACAGGGGTTTTCAATGAGCAGTTCTTC. Its translation is CASSQDGTGVFNEQFF.

This clone was seen a few times. This rearrangement joins TRBV19 to TRBJ2-7; a weak D match, TRBD1 (5 bases). This CDR3 spans 13 amino acids. CDR1 is LNHDA, CDR2 SQIVND, per germline (reference sequence). Trimming left V 8 bases short and J 4 bases short, with 15 bases between. The CDR3, as DNA: TGTGCCAGTTCGGACCAGGGTGGGTACGAGCAGTACTTC. Its translation is CASSDQGGYEQYF.

This chain connects TRBV11-2 to TRBJ2-5, with D perhaps matching TRBD1 or TRBD2 (6 bases each). Deletions cut 3 bases from V and 4 bases from J, with 12 bases between. The CDR3 has 14 amino acids. Germline V gene data show CDR1 as SGHAT and CDR2 as FQNNGV. The CDR3 loop reads CASSLVGGGETQYF. In DNA form, the CDR3 reads TGTGCCAGCAGCTTGGTGGGGGGCGGAGAGACCCAGTACTTC.

This chain links TRBV2 with TRBJ2-1; D ambiguous. Between the trimmed V and J ends, which lost 7 bases and 4 bases, there was a span of 8 bases. Germline loops: CDR1 SNHLY, CDR2 FYNNEI. The CDR3 sequence is 12 residues long. The CDR3 sequence: CASIYGYNEQFF. CDR3 bases: TGTGCCAGCATATACGGTTACAATGAGCAGTTCTTC. Full variable domain (missing parts from reference TRBV2 and TRBJ2-1): EPEVTQTPSHQVTQMGQEVILRCVPISNHLYFYWYRQILGQKVEFLVSFYNNEISEKSEIFDDQFSVERPDGSNFTLKIRSTKLEDSAMYFCASIYGYNEQFFGPGTRLTVL.

This chain joins TRBV4-3 and TRBJ2-7; TRBD1 might be the D (6 bases). Germline values: CDR1 LGHNA, CDR2 YSLEER. V dropped 1 base and J dropped 2 bases, with 12 bases sitting between them. This CDR3 is 15 amino acids long. The CDR3 loop is CASSQGRAGAYEQYF. In nucleotides, the CDR3 is TGCGCCAGCAGCCAAGGGCGGGCAGGGGCCTACGAGCAGTACTTC.

The chain employs TRBV7-2 and TRBJ2-1; 7 positions match TRBD2. This CDR3 spans 16 amino acids. Looked up from germline, CDR1 is SGHTA and CDR2 is FQGNSA. J lost 1 base, V lost 4 bases, and 7 bases had no gene match. The CDR3 sequence: CASSSKAGVSYNEQFF. The CDR3, as DNA: TGTGCCAGCAGCTCGAAGGCGGGGGTATCCTACAATGAGCAGTTCTTC.